This T cell receptor beta chain emerged from a study of radiotherapy plus CTLA-4 blockade in lung cancer. Overall study findings and caveats: Response was reportedly best predicted by early blood T cell clone dynamics, with interferon-beta.

Notes on this clone: Its cognate antigen is unknown.

This CDR3 spans 16 amino acids. Unmatched junction bases numbered 6, after V lost 2 bases and J lost 6 bases. The V gene's germline CDR1 is KGHSH and CDR2 LQKENI. Sequenced by immunoSEQ multiplex PCR; TCRdb stores in-frame clones only, minus some. The table has about 62,000 clones, approximately 79% seen once. V and J are TRBV18 and TRBJ2-7, with TRBD2 matching over 14 bases. The input for sequencing was peripheral blood, taken from a patient treated with radiotherapy plus ipilimumab. The sequence came from a human donor with non-small cell lung cancer who had a complete response to radiotherapy plus ipilimumab. CDR3 bases: TGTGCCAGCTCACCATACGGGACTAGCGGGAGTTCCGAGCAGTACTTC. Its protein is CASSPYGTSGSSEQYF.